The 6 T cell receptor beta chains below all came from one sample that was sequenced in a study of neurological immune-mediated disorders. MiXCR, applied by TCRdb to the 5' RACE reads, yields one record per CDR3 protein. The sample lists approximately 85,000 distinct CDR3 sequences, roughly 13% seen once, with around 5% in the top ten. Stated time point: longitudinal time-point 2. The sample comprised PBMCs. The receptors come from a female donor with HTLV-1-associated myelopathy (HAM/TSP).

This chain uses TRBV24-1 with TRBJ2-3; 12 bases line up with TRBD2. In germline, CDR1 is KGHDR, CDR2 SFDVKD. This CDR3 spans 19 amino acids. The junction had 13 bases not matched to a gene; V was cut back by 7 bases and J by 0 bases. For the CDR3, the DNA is TGTGCCACCAGCACAACGAAACTAGCGGGGGGAACTAGCACAGATACGCAGTATTTT. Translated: CATSTTKLAGGTSTDTQYF.

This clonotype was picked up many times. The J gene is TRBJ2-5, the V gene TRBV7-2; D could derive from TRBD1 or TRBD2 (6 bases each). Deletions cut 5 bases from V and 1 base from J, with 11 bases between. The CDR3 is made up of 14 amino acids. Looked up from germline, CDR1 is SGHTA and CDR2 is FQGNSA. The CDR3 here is CASSQWGAQETQYF. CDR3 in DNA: TGTGCCAGCAGCCAGTGGGGGGCCCAAGAGACCCAGTACTTC.

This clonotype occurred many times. CDR3 protein: CSAREPGLNTDTQYF. Written as DNA, the CDR3 is TGCAGTGCTAGGGAACCGGGCCTTAACACAGATACGCAGTATTTT. The chain has TRBV20-1 and TRBJ2-3; D not resolved. Trimming cost V 3 bases and J 2 bases, with 15 bases left between them. Per the germline V gene, CDR1 is DFQATT and CDR2 is SNEGSKA (reference sequence). The CDR3 totals 15 residues.

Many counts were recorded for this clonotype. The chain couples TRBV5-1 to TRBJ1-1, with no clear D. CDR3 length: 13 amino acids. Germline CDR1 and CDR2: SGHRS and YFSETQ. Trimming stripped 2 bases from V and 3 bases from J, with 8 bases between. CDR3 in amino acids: CASSLNTDTEAFF. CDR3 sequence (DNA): TGCGCCAGCAGCTTAAATACAGACACTGAAGCTTTCTTT.

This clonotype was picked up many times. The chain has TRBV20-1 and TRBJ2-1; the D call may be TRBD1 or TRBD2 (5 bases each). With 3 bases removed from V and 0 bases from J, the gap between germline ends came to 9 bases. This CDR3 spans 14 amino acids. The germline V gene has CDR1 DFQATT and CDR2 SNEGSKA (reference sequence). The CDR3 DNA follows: TGCAGTGCTAGTGCTGGGACCTCCTACAATGAGCAGTTCTTC. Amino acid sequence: CSASAGTSYNEQFF.

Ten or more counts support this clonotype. The CDR3 here is CSVENRGNEQFF. The CDR3 nucleotides are TGCAGCGTTGAAAACAGGGGCAATGAGCAGTTCTTC. V and J are TRBV29-1 and TRBJ2-1, with 7 bases that match TRBD1. Germline lookup yields CDR1 SQVTM and CDR2 ANQGSEA. J was trimmed by 6 bases and V by 2 bases; bases with no gene match: 1. The CDR3 totals 12 residues.